This entry describes one T cell receptor beta chain. Everyone who donated was a healthy bone marrow donor. The CDR3 totals 12 residues. Per germline, CDR1 SGHTA and CDR2 FQGNSA. V lost 1 base and J lost 4, with 4 bases in between. The data are from a study of cytomegalovirus exposure and HLA in healthy donors. The PCR was carried out with 60 Vbeta primers and 13 Jbeta primers. Here immunoSEQ multiplex PCR was the method, and the copy in TCRdb shows in-frame clones only, minus some. The sample lists under 200,000 clones, approximately 80% occurring once. This TCR came from a woman aged 45-65 years in good health and CMV-seronegative. This chain links TRBV7-2 with TRBJ2-5; D remains unclear. The sample comprised PBMCs. CDR3 region: CASSLGLETQYF. DNA of the CDR3: TGTGCCAGCAGCTTAGGACTAGAGACCCAGTACTTC.